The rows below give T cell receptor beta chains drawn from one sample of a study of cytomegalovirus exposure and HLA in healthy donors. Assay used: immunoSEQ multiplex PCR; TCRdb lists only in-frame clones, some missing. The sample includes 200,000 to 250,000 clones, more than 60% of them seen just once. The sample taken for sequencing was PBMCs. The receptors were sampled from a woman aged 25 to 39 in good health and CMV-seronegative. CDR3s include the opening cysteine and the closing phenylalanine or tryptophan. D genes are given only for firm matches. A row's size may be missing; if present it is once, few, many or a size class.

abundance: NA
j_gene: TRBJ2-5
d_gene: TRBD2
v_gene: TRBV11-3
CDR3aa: CASSPGLAGAQETQYF
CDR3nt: TGTGCCAGCAGCCCCGGACTAGCGGGGGCCCAAGAGACCCAGTACTTC

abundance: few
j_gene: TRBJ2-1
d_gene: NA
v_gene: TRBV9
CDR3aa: CASSVNRVKGSYNEQFF
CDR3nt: TGTGCCAGCAGCGTCAACCGAGTCAAGGGGTCCTACAATGAGCAGTTCTTC

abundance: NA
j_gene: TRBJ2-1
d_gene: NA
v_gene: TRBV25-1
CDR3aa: CASSDFENSGRNEQFF
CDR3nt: TGTGCCAGCAGTGATTTCGAAAATTCAGGGAGGAATGAGCAGTTCTTC

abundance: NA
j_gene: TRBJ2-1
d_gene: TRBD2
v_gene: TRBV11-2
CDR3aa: CASSLTAGGPHEQFF
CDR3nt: TGTGCCAGCAGCTTAACAGCGGGAGGGCCTCATGAGCAGTTCTTC

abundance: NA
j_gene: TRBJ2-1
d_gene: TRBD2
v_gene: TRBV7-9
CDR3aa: CASRTSGPRNEQFF
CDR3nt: TGTGCCAGCAGAACTAGCGGTCCCCGGAATGAGCAGTTCTTC

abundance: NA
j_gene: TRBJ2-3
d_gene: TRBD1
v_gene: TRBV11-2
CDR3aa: CASSPQDRDTDTQYF
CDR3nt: TGTGCCAGCAGCCCCCAGGACAGGGATACAGATACGCAGTATTTT

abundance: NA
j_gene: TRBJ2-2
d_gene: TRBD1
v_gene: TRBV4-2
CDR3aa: CASSQEQGVITGELFF
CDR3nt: TGTGCCAGCAGCCAAGAACAGGGGGTTATCACCGGGGAGCTGTTTTTT

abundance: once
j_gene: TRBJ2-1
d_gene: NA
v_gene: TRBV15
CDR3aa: CATSRDRTAYNEQFF
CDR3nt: TGTGCCACCAGCAGAGATCGGACAGCCTACAATGAGCAGTTCTTC

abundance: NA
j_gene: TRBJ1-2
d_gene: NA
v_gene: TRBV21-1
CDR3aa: CATLTCPNYGYTF
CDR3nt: TGTGCCACACTAACATGTCCTAACTATGGCTACACCTTC

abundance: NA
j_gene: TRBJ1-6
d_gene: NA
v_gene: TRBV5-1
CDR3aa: CASSLGADNSPLHF
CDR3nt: TGCGCCAGCAGCTTGGGGGCAGATAATTCACCCCTCCACTTT

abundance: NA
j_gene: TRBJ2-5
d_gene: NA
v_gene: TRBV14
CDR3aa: CASSPQRRETQYF
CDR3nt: TGTGCCAGCAGCCCACAACGCAGGGAGACCCAGTACTTC

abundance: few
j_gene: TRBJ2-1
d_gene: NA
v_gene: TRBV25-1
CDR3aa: CASSEGRSWSQGKNEQFF
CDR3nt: TGTGCCAGCAGTGAGGGCCGGAGCTGGAGCCAGGGGAAAAATGAGCAGTTCTTC

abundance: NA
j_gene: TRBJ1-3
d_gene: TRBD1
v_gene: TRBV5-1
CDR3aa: CASSSGPGQGYTIYF
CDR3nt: TGCGCCAGCAGCTCGGGACCGGGACAGGGCTACACCATATATTTT

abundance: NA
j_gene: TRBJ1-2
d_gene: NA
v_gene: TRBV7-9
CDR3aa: CASSPDYGYTF
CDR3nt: TGTGCCAGCAGCCCCGACTATGGCTACACCTTC

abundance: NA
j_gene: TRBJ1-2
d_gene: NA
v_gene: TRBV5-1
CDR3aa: CASSKSENYGYTF
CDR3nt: TGCGCCAGCAGTAAAAGTGAGAACTATGGCTACACCTTC

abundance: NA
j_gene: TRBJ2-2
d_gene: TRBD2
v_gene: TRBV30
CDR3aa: CAWSVFRRGIRSGELFF
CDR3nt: TGTGCCTGGAGTGTATTTAGGCGGGGGATCAGATCCGGGGAGCTGTTTTTT

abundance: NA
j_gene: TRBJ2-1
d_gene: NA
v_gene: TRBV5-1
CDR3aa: CASSFEYSYEQFF
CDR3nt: TGCGCCAGCAGCTTCGAATATAGTTATGAGCAGTTCTTC

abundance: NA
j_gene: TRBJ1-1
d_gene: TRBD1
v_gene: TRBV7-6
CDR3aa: CASSLGFQGDTEAFF
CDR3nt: TGTGCCAGCAGCTTAGGATTCCAGGGGGACACTGAAGCTTTCTTT

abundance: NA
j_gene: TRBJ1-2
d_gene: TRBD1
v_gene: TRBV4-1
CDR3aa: CASSQDLGTGGHGYTF
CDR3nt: TGCGCCAGCAGCCAAGATCTAGGGACAGGGGGTCATGGCTACACCTTC

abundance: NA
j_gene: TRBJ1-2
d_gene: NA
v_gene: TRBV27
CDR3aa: CASWGFGGGAIGGYTF
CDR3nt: TGTGCCAGCTGGGGTTTTGGGGGGGGCGCTATTGGTGGCTACACCTTC

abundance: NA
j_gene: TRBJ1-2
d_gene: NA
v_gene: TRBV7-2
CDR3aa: CASSNSINYGYTF
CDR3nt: TGTGCCAGCAGTAATAGCATTAACTATGGCTACACCTTC

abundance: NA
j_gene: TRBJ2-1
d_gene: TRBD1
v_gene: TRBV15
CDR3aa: CATSRDPRGLVGNEQFF
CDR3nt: TGTGCCACCAGCAGAGATCCCAGGGGGTTAGTCGGGAATGAGCAGTTCTTC

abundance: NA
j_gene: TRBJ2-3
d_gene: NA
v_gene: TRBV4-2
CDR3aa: CASSPRVAATDTQYF
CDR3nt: TGTGCCAGCAGCCCCCGGGTAGCGGCCACAGATACGCAGTATTTT

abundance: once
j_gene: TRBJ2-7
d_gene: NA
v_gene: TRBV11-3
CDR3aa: CASSLEAGEQYF
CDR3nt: TGTGCCAGCAGCTTAGAGGCGGGCGAGCAGTACTTC

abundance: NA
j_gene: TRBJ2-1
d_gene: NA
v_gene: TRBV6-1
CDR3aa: CASSAKRPRSGNHDEQFF
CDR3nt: TGTGCCAGCAGTGCGAAGAGACCTAGGTCGGGAAATCATGATGAGCAGTTCTTC

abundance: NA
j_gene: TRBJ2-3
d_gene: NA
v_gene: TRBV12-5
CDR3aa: CASGLVPYGGRGRGGTDTQYF
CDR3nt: TGTGCTAGTGGTTTGGTACCGTACGGGGGGCGGGGTAGGGGGGGCACAGATACGCAGTATTTT

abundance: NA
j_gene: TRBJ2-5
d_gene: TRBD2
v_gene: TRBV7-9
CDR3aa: CASSLKTSGRGETQYF
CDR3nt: TGTGCCAGCAGCTTAAAGACTAGCGGGAGGGGAGAGACCCAGTACTTC

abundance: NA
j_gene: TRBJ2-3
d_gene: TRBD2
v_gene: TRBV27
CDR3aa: CASSLAGGSTDTQYF
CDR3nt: TGTGCCAGCAGTCTAGCGGGAGGATCCACAGATACGCAGTATTTT

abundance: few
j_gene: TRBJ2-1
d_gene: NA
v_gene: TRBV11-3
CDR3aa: CASSLVTPSHNEQFF
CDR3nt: TGTGCCAGCAGCTTAGTTACTCCTAGTCACAATGAGCAGTTCTTC

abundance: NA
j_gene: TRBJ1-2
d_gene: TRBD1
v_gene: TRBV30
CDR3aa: CAWSKDRGNYGYTF
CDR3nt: TGTGCCTGGAGTAAGGACAGGGGGAACTATGGCTACACCTTC

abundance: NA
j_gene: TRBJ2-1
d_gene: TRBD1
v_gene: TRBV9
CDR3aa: CASSVQGEDNEQFF
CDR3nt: TGTGCCAGCAGCGTGCAGGGGGAAGACAATGAGCAGTTCTTC

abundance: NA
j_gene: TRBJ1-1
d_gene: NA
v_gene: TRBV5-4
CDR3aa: CASSPSRPGNTEAFF
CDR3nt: TGTGCCAGCAGTCCATCGCGACCGGGGAACACTGAAGCTTTCTTT

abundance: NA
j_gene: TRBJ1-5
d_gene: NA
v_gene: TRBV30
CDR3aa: CAWSPGSIGQPQHF
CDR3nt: TGTGCCTGGAGTCCCGGGTCCATCGGTCAGCCCCAGCATTTT

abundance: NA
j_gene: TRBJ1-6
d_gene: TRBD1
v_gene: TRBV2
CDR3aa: CASSDRRDRGSSPLHF
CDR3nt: TGTGCCAGCAGTGACCGCAGGGACAGGGGAAGTTCACCCCTCCACTTT

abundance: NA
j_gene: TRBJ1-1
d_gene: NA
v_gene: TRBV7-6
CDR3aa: CASSTGDYTEAFF
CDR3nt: TGTGCCAGCAGCACGGGGGACTACACTGAAGCTTTCTTT

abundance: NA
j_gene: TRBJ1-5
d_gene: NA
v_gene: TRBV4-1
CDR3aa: CASSQVGQGNQPQHF
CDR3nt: TGCGCCAGCAGCCAAGTAGGGCAGGGGAATCAGCCCCAGCATTTT

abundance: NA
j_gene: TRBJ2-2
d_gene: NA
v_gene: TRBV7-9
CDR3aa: CASSPDRFYTGELFF
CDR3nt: TGTGCCAGCAGCCCAGACAGATTTTACACCGGGGAGCTGTTTTTT

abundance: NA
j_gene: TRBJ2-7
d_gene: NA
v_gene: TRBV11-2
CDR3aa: CASSTLGGGTFGSYEQYF
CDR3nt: TGTGCCAGCAGCACTCTTGGTGGAGGGACTTTTGGGTCCTACGAGCAGTACTTC

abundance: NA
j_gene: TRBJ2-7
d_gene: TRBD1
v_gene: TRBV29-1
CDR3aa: CSVASQGISYEQYF
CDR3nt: TGCAGCGTCGCTTCACAGGGGATTTCCTACGAGCAGTACTTC

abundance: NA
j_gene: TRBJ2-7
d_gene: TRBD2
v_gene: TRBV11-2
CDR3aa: CASSLDGGSGSYEQYF
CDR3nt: TGTGCCAGCAGCTTAGACGGCGGGAGTGGGTCCTACGAGCAGTACTTC

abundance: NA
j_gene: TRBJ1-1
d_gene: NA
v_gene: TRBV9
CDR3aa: CASSTRSSVTANTEAFF
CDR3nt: TGTGCCAGCAGCACACGATCCAGCGTGACAGCCAACACTGAAGCTTTCTTT

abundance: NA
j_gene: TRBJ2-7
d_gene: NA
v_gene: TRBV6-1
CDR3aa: CASWGGLTYEQYF
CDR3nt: TGTGCCAGCTGGGGAGGCCTCACCTACGAGCAGTACTTC

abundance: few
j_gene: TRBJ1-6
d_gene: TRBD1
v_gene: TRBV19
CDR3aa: CASSITGTVNSPLHF
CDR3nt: TGTGCCAGTAGTATAACCGGGACAGTGAATTCACCCCTCCACTTT

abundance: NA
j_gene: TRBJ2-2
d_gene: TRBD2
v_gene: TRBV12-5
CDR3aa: CASGLRLAGKTGELFF
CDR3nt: TGTGCTAGTGGCCTTCGACTAGCGGGAAAAACCGGGGAGCTGTTTTTT

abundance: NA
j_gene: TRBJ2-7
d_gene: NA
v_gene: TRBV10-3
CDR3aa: CAISPDLLYEQYF
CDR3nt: TGTGCCATCAGTCCCGATCTCCTCTACGAGCAGTACTTC

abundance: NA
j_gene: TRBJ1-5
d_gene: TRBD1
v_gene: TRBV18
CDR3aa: CASSPSGQGDQPQHF
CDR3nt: TGTGCCAGCTCACCTTCCGGACAGGGTGATCAGCCCCAGCATTTT

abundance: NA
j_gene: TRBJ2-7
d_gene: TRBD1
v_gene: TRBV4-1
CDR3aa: CASSQGTKQGVSYEQYF
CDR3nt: TGCGCCAGCAGCCAAGGAACTAAACAGGGGGTTAGCTACGAGCAGTACTTC

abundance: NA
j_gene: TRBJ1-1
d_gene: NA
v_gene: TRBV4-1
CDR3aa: CASSPRQERVAFF
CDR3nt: TGCGCCAGCAGCCCGCGACAGGAGAGGGTAGCTTTCTTT

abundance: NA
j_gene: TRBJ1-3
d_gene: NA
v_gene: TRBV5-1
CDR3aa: CASSLDFGNTIYF
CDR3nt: TGCGCCAGCAGCTTGGACTTCGGAAACACCATATATTTT

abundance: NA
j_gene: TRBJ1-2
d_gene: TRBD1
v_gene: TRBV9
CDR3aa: CASSQQEGAGYGYTF
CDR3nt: TGTGCCAGCAGCCAACAGGAGGGGGCGGGCTATGGCTACACCTTC

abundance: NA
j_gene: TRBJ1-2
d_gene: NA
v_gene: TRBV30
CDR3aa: CAWSPHAGYGYGYTF
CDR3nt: TGTGCCTGGAGTCCACACGCAGGGTACGGCTATGGCTACACCTTC